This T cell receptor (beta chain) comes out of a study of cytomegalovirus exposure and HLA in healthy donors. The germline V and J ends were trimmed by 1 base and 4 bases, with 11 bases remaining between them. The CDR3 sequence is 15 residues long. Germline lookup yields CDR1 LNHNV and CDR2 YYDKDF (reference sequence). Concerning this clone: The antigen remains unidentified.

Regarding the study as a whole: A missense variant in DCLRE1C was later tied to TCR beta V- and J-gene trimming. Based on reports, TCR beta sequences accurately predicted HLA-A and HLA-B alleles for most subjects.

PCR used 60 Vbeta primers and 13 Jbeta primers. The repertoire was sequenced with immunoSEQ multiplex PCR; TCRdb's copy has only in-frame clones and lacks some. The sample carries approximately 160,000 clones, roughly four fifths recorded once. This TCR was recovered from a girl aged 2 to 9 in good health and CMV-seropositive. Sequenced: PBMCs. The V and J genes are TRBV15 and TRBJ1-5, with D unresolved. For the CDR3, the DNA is TGTGCCACCAGCAGAGTGGCAGGACTAAATCAGCCCCAGCATTTT. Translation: CATSRVAGLNQPQHF.